The sequence of this T cell receptor (beta chain) was determined in a study of T cells in Graves' hyperthyroidism and ophthalmopathy. Regions amplified from RNA transcripts were the TCR beta CDR3 regions. The TCR CDR3 was amplified in a first-round RT-PCR using the HTBI primer set. TCRdb used MiXCR to reprocess the multiplex PCR reads, holding one entry per CDR3 protein. Here the sample spans about 760,000 distinct CDR3 sequences, roughly 32% being singletons. A few counts support this clonotype. The V end was cut by 7 bases, the J end by 0 bases, with 12 bases between. This CDR3 contains 15 residues.

This clonotype originated in a woman between 40 and 50 years old with Graves' hyperthyroidism. This chain connects TRBV12-3 or TRBV12-4 to TRBJ1-4, with D possibly TRBD1 on 5 matching bases. The material sequenced was blood. The CDR3 reads CASKPGQATNEKLFF. The CDR3 bases are TGTGCCAGCAAGCCAGGACAAGCAACTAATGAAAAACTGTTTTTT.